One and the same sample provided the 23 T cell receptor beta chains below, sequenced in a study of blood T cell repertoires in COVID-19 (dated by TCRdb to the early 2020s). Preparation of the library involved the immunoSEQ multiplex PCR assay. As stored in TCRdb, this immuneACCESS dataset retains in-frame rearrangements with V and J assigned. A fraction of the clones does not appear; measured against another copy, unresolved V genes explain less than half of the discrepancy, and the remainder lacks a known reason. The sample table lists under 200,000 clones, 70% to 90% of them with a count of one. Approximately 8% of the sample rests with the top ten. The sequenced material came from PBMCs or T cells enriched from blood (not recorded which). The receptors stem from a woman aged 18-30 years who had recovered from COVID-19.

This chain links TRBV2 with TRBJ1-3, with 9 bases identical to TRBD1. Germline CDR1 is SNHLY and CDR2 is FYNNEI. The CDR3 sequence is 14 residues long. The junction had 4 bases not matched to a gene; V was cut back by 6 bases and J by 4 bases. The CDR3 nucleotides read TGTGCCAGCAGGACAGGGACAGGGGGAAACACCATATATTTT. This sequence encodes CASRTGTGGNTIYF.

J is TRBJ2-7 and V is TRBV19; 8 bases are a match to TRBD2. With V trimmed by 0 bases and J by 9 bases, 13 bases remained unmatched. The CDR3 spans 16 residues. The germline V gene has CDR1 LNHDA and CDR2 SQIVND (reference sequence). The CDR3 region has the DNA TGTGCCAGTAGTATAGATTCGGGACTAGGGACCAACAGGCAGTACTTC. Residues: CASSIDSGLGTNRQYF. The variable domain in full, with the rest retrieved from reference TRBV19 and TRBJ2-7, is DGGITQSPKYLFRKEGQNVTLSCEQNLNHDAMYWYRQDPGQGLRLIYYSQIVNDFQKGDIAEGYSVSREKKESFPLTVTSAQKNPTAFYLCASSIDSGLGTNRQYFGPGTRLTVT.

The chain combines TRBV9 with TRBJ1-1, with D possibly TRBD1 on 5 matching bases. Germline-derived CDR1 and CDR2 are SGDLS and YYNGEE. The V end was cut by 1 base, the J end by 4 bases, with 14 bases between. The CDR3 is 15 amino acids. CDR3 coding DNA: TGTGCCAGCAGCGTAACGGGGGATTGGGGCACTGAAGCTTTCTTT. Its translation is CASSVTGDWGTEAFF.

This clone was counted a single time. The chain is built from TRBV5-1 and TRBJ2-7, with D possibly matching TRBD1 (6 bases). Germline CDR1 is SGHRS and CDR2 is YFSETQ. The V gene lost 6 bases and the J gene lost 0 bases, with 13 bases spanning the gap. There are 14 residues in the CDR3. CDR3: CASKTGLSSYEQYF. The CDR3 DNA is TGCGCCAGCAAGACAGGCCTGAGCTCCTACGAGCAGTACTTC.

This sequence joins TRBV2 and TRBJ1-2; a possible D gene is TRBD1 (5 bases). This CDR3 is built from 14 residues. V was shortened by 6 bases and J by 3 bases, with 14 bases between the two germline ends. In germline, CDR1 is SNHLY, CDR2 FYNNEI. CDR3 residues: CASRGGRRDYGYTF. The CDR3 region has the DNA TGTGCCAGCAGGGGGGGACGGAGGGACTATGGCTACACCTTC.

The rearrangement joins TRBV4-2 to TRBJ2-1, with 8 positions matching TRBD2. Trimming cost V 2 bases and J 12 bases; bases outside gene matches: 9. Germline V gene data show CDR1 as LGHNA and CDR2 as YNFKEQ. The CDR3 contains 14 residues. CDR3 in amino acids: CASSQYGTSMGQFF. The CDR3, as DNA: TGTGCCAGCAGCCAATACGGGACTAGTATGGGGCAGTTCTTC.

The chain combines TRBV5-4 with TRBJ1-1, with D uncertain. Germline CDR1 and CDR2: SGHNT and YYREEE (reference sequence). V lost 4 bases to trimming and J lost 1 base, with 11 bases between them. The CDR3 is made up of 14 amino acids. In DNA form, the CDR3 reads TGTGCCAGCAGCACCGACATCGGGAACACTGAAGCTTTCTTT. Protein sequence: CASSTDIGNTEAFF.

The V gene is TRBV2, the J gene TRBJ1-2; possible D gene TRBD1, 5 bases. Germline V gives CDR1 SNHLY, CDR2 FYNNEI. The CDR3 runs to 13 residues. V was cut by 8 bases and J by 3 bases, with 13 bases left in between. The CDR3 sequence is CASVGGRYYGYTF. The CDR3 bases are TGTGCCAGCGTGGGGGGACGGTACTATGGCTACACCTTC.

In its sample, this clone was seen once. The chain employs TRBV29-1 and TRBJ1-3, with 7 bases identical to TRBD1. The J segment lost 2 bases and the V segment lost 2 bases, leaving 3 bases of the junction unmatched. Germline CDR1 is SQVTM and CDR2 is ANQGSEA. The CDR3 has 14 amino acids. CDR3 sequence (DNA): TGCAGCGTTGAAATAACAGGGGCTGGAAACACCATATATTTT. Encoded protein: CSVEITGAGNTIYF.

This clone is a singleton in its sample. The rearrangement uses TRBV28 and TRBJ1-5; 10 bases align to TRBD1. The trim removed 2 bases at V and 7 bases at J, leaving 8 bases unmatched. The CDR3 covers 16 residues. The V gene's germline CDR1 is MDHEN and CDR2 SYDVKM. The CDR3 is CASSLSGQGEGQPQHF. For the CDR3, the DNA is TGTGCCAGCAGTTTAAGCGGACAGGGGGAAGGGCAGCCCCAGCATTTT.

This clone was picked up one time. The V gene is TRBV5-8, the J gene TRBJ1-5; tentatively, D is TRBD1 (5 bases). The V end was cut by 0 bases, the J end by 5 bases, with 12 bases between. Germline lookup yields CDR1 SGHTS and CDR2 YDEGEE. This CDR3 comprises 15 residues. The DNA of the CDR3 is TGTGCCAGCAGCTTGGGGCAAGGGGTTGATCAGCCCCAGCATTTT. Amino acids: CASSLGQGVDQPQHF.

This clone was seen just once. The rearrangement links TRBV6-5 to TRBJ1-1, with TRBD1 identical over 10 bases. This CDR3 spans 16 amino acids. The germline CDR1 and CDR2 sequences are MNHEY and SVGAGI. V shed 4 bases, J shed 0 bases, and the junction held 5 bases outside the gene matches. The chain's CDR3 is CASSLRQGALNTEAFF. The DNA of the CDR3 is TGTGCCAGCAGTTTGAGACAGGGGGCCTTGAACACTGAAGCTTTCTTT.

J is TRBJ2-7 and V is TRBV3-1 (or the pseudogene TRBV3-2); TRBD2 aligns across 13 bases. The CDR3 extends over 16 amino acids. Germline V gene sequence: CDR1 LGHDT, CDR2 YNNKEL (reference sequence). V shed 4 bases, J shed 4 bases, and the junction held 7 bases outside the gene matches. The CDR3 loop is CASSRGLAGAAYEQYF. The CDR3 DNA follows: TGTGCCAGCAGCCGCGGACTAGCGGGGGCGGCTTACGAGCAGTACTTC.

The chain joins TRBV6-5 to TRBJ2-7; tentative D call: TRBD1 (6 bases). Germline values: CDR1 MNHEY, CDR2 SVGAGI. This CDR3 is 13 amino acids long. V dropped 2 bases and J dropped 6 bases, with 11 bases sitting between them. The CDR3 nucleotides read TGTGCCAGCAGTTACACAGGGCCGGTCGAGCAGTACTTC. This codes for CASSYTGPVEQYF.

The gene calls are TRBV6-5 and TRBJ1-6; possible D gene TRBD1, 5 bases. The CDR3 totals 15 residues. Germline CDR1 MNHEY, CDR2 SVGAGI. The germline V and J ends were trimmed by 2 bases and 7 bases, with 12 bases remaining between them. The CDR3, as DNA: TGTGCCAGCAGTTACGCGGGGGGAAGCAATTCACCCCTCCACTTT. Translation gives CASSYAGGSNSPLHF.

The rearrangement links TRBV27 to TRBJ1-5, with D maybe TRBD1 (6 bases). Germline lookup yields CDR1 MNHEY and CDR2 SMNVEV (reference sequence). Trimming took off 4 bases at V and 3 bases at J, with 16 bases between the two ends. The CDR3 runs to 16 residues. DNA of the CDR3: TGTGCCAGCAGTTCTCTTCGACAGGAGTACAATCAGCCCCAGCATTTT. Its protein product is CASSSLRQEYNQPQHF.

To note about this clone: The junction differs from germline at one of its ends, possibly a read error. The same CDR3 is also encoded by other DNA sequences in this sample. This chain links TRBV27 with TRBJ1-5, with 9 positions matching TRBD1. CDR1 and CDR2 (germline): MNHEY, SMNVEV (reference sequence). This CDR3 has 14 amino acids. The chain's CDR3 is CASSPGQGNQPQHF. CDR3 nucleotides: TGTGCCAGCAGTCCGGGACAGGGAAATCAACCCCAGCATTTT.

The rearrangement joins TRBV5-1 to TRBJ2-2, with 8 bases that match TRBD1. There are 15 residues in the CDR3. CDR1 and CDR2 from the germline V gene are SGHRS and YFSETQ. J was trimmed by 4 bases and V by 2 bases; bases with no gene match: 4. CDR3 protein: CASSFGDRSTGELFF. CDR3 DNA sequence: TGCGCCAGCAGCTTCGGGGACAGGTCCACCGGGGAGCTGTTTTTT.

The chain carries TRBV19 and TRBJ1-2; 8 nucleotides align to TRBD1. The CDR3 contains 14 residues. Germline V gene lookup returns CDR1 LNHDA and CDR2 SQIVND (reference sequence). Germline trimming cut 7 bases from V and 8 bases from J; bases unmatched to any gene: 12. The CDR3 reads CASTISGRGLGYTF. The CDR3 coding sequence is TGTGCCAGTACTATTTCGGGCAGGGGGCTGGGCTACACCTTC.

The rearrangement uses TRBV25-1 and TRBJ2-4; 9 bases align to TRBD1. There are 15 residues in the CDR3. Germline lookup yields CDR1 MGHDK and CDR2 SYGVNS. V lost 6 bases, J lost 12 bases, and 15 bases stayed unmatched. The CDR3 region is CASSDPEQGAFPQYF. The CDR3 DNA follows: TGTGCCAGCAGCGACCCCGAACAGGGGGCATTTCCTCAGTACTTC.

This clone was detected a few times. The chain combines TRBV19 with TRBJ1-1; no definite D call. The germline V gene encodes CDR1 LNHDA and CDR2 SQIVND (reference sequence). Trimming took off 5 bases at V and 7 bases at J, with 8 bases between the two ends. The CDR3 contains 11 residues. In nucleotides, the CDR3 is TGTGCCAGTAGTGACGGGGTTGAAGCTTTCTTT. Residues: CASSDGVEAFF.

This chain uses TRBV9 with TRBJ2-3; D possibly corresponds to TRBD1 (5 bases). V was pared by 2 bases and J by 0 bases, with 10 bases between. This CDR3 has 15 amino acids. The V gene's germline CDR1 is SGDLS and CDR2 YYNGEE. The CDR3 sequence: CASSVGASSTDTQYF. CDR3 coding DNA: TGTGCCAGCAGCGTTGGGGCATCGAGCACAGATACGCAGTATTTT.

The chain links TRBV5-3 to TRBJ1-1; no clear D gene. TRBV5-3 is flagged as an ORF with uncertain function. V lost 10 bases, J lost 7 bases, and 11 bases lay in between. This CDR3 spans 10 amino acids. The CDR3 spells CARERSEAFF. In nucleotides, the CDR3 is TGTGCCCGAGAGAGGAGTGAAGCTTTCTTT.